This T cell receptor beta chain comes out of a study of identifying expanded T cells in peripheral blood. Overall study findings and caveats: Differentially abundant clones: 0.95 to 1.5 between replicates, roughly 16 at around 14 days, 19 to 20 at four.

During the collection period, no donor immune events like infections were recorded. Note on this clone: The antigen is undetermined.

Only in-frame clones appear in the TCRdb table, and some are missing; sequencing was by immunoSEQ multiplex PCR. The sample has around 66,000 clones; about 89% are singletons. In germline, CDR1 is ENHRY, CDR2 SYGVKD. The CDR3 is 12 amino acids. The germline V and J ends were trimmed by 0 bases and 3 bases, with 3 bases remaining between them. This chain connects TRBV10-3 to TRBJ2-7, with D unclear. This clonotype was obtained from a person aged 18 to 70 in good health. Input material: blood. The DNA of the CDR3 is TGTGCCATCAGTGAGTCGGGCTACGAGCAGTACTTC. This translates into CAISESGYEQYF.